Following are 25 T cell receptor beta chains from one sample sequenced in a study of T cell responses to AZD1222 COVID-19 vaccine listed by TCRdb under 2021. Library preparation used the immunoSEQ multiplex PCR assay. TCRdb provides this immuneACCESS table in a form limited to in-frame rearrangements. Some clones are lacking; in checked studies, under half of them reflect an unresolved V gene, and why the rest are absent is not known. The sample data list approximately 220,000 clones, and 90% to 95% of these were observed just once. Less than 1.2% of the sample belongs to the ten largest clones. Per the publication, the time point label means: baseline before first vaccination. Explained via the paper, the treatment or condition label denotes: meningococcal conjugate vaccine given as trial control. The starting material was peripheral blood, obtained on day 0 of MenACWY control vaccination. The receptors were gathered from an adult in good health.

This chain connects TRBV27 to TRBJ1-6; 10 nucleotides line up with TRBD1. This CDR3 spans 16 amino acids. With 6 bases clipped from V and 9 bases from J, the junction kept 11 bases outside the gene matches. Germline V gene lookup returns CDR1 MNHEY and CDR2 SMNVEV (reference sequence). DNA for the CDR3: TGTGCCAGCAGCCCCCACCGGACAGGGGGGAGTTCACCCCTCCACTTT. This gives the protein CASSPHRTGGSSPLHF.

This rearrangement joins TRBV1 to TRBJ2-6; the D segment call TRBD2 is taken from the table without a DNA check. TRBV1 is annotated as a pseudogene. The CDR3 has 21 residues. In nucleotides, the CDR3 is TGCACCAGCAGCCAAGATAGGGAGTTGGGGGGGACAAACTCTGGGGCCAACGTCCTGACTTTC. Residues: CTSSQDRELGGTNSGANVLTF.

In its sample, this clone was seen once. This chain links TRBV5-6 with TRBJ1-2, with 7 bases identical to TRBD1. This CDR3 contains 16 residues. Germline V gene lookup returns CDR1 SGHDT and CDR2 YYEEEE. V was clipped by 4 bases and J by 3 bases; unmatched bases: 12. The CDR3 bases are TGTGCCAGCAGCCTGGAACGGGACAGATACTACTATGGCTACACCTTC. Protein: CASSLERDRYYYGYTF.

This clone showed up just once. V and J are TRBV4-1 and TRBJ2-1, with D uncertain. Germline assignment: CDR1 MGHRA and CDR2 YSYEKL. The length of the CDR3 is 13 residues. V was pared by 2 bases and J by 3 bases, with 5 bases between. The CDR3 nucleotides read TGCGCCAGCAGCCAAATCAGCTACAATGAGCAGTTCTTC. It codes for CASSQISYNEQFF.

The chain links TRBV2 to TRBJ1-5; D gene uncertain. Germline CDR1 is SNHLY and CDR2 is FYNNEI. V lost 1 base to trimming and J lost 0 bases, with 7 bases between them. The length of the CDR3 is 15 residues. CDR3 sequence (DNA): TGTGCCAGCAGTGAAGGTCTACATAGCAATCAGCCCCAGCATTTT. Residues: CASSEGLHSNQPQHF.

This rearrangement joins TRBV28 to TRBJ2-2, with 7 bases aligning to TRBD1. CDR3 length: 12 residues. Looked up from germline, CDR1 is MDHEN and CDR2 is SYDVKM. J lost 7 bases, V lost 10 bases, and 6 bases had no gene match. The CDR3 DNA sequence: TGTGCCACCCTAACAGGGGTCGGGGAGCTGTTTTTT. Its protein product is CATLTGVGELFF. The complete variable domain, with remaining parts taken from reference TRBV28 and TRBJ2-2, reads DVKVTQSSRYLVKRTGEKVFLECVQDMDHENMFWYRQDPGLGLRLIYFSYDVKMKEKGDIPEGYSVSREKKERFSLILESASTNQTSMYLCATLTGVGELFFGEGSRLTVL.

The rearrangement links TRBV5-6 to TRBJ2-5; 8 bases align to TRBD1. J gave up 1 base and V 2 bases, and 1 base lay outside the gene matches. This CDR3 is 14 amino acids long. CDR1 and CDR2 (germline): SGHDT, YYEEEE. DNA of the CDR3: TGTGCCAGCAGCTTCGGACAGGGCCAAGAGACCCAGTACTTC. Protein: CASSFGQGQETQYF.

CDR3 sequence (DNA): TGCAGCGTTAGTCGGTCTGGACCGGGGAGAAGGGTGCATCAGCCCCAGCATTTT. Amino acids: CSVSRSGPGRRVHQPQHF. V and J are TRBV29-1 and TRBJ1-5; D not certain. Germline V gene lookup returns CDR1 SQVTM and CDR2 ANQGSEA. Trimming pared 5 bases from V and 5 bases from J, leaving 28 bases between. The CDR3 covers 18 residues.

The chain uses TRBV19 and TRBJ2-7; weak D call: TRBD2 (6 bases). Germline CDR1 is LNHDA and CDR2 is SQIVND (reference sequence). V gave up 5 bases and J gave up 4 bases, with 15 bases separating them. The CDR3 has 14 amino acids. CDR3 residues: CASSALLGGYEQYF. CDR3 in DNA: TGTGCCAGTAGTGCCCTACTTGGGGGGTACGAGCAGTACTTC.

The rearrangement uses TRBV10-3 and TRBJ1-1, with 9 positions matching TRBD1. J lost 4 bases, V lost 0 bases, and 3 bases had no gene match. Germline CDR1 reads ENHRY; CDR2 reads SYGVKD. The CDR3 has 15 amino acids. The CDR3 reads CAISESQGAGTEAFF. The CDR3 DNA reads as TGTGCCATCAGTGAGTCACAGGGGGCCGGCACTGAAGCTTTCTTT.

The rearrangement uses TRBV4-2 and TRBJ1-1, with TRBD1 matching 8 bases. V lost 6 bases, J lost 1 base, and 4 bases stayed unmatched. This CDR3 comprises 14 residues. Germline V CDR1 and CDR2: LGHNA, YNFKEQ. This CDR3 reads CASRADRANTEAFF. The CDR3 DNA is TGTGCCAGCAGGGCGGACAGGGCGAACACTGAAGCTTTCTTT.

In DNA form, the CDR3 reads TGCGCCAGCCAAATAGGGACAAACTCTAACTATGGCTACACCTTC. The encoded protein is CASQIGTNSNYGYTF. The J gene is TRBJ1-2, the V gene TRBV5-1, with D possibly TRBD1 on 6 matching bases. Germline CDR1 is SGHRS and CDR2 is YFSETQ. V was trimmed by 7 bases and J by 0 bases, leaving 16 bases between them. The CDR3 has 15 amino acids.

The chain joins TRBV12-3 or TRBV12-4 to TRBJ1-3; D possibly corresponds to TRBD1 (5 bases). The CDR3 has 12 residues. Trimming left V 7 bases short and J 14 bases short, with 18 bases between. The DNA for the CDR3 is TGTGCCAGCAATGGGGCCGGCGGGACTTTATATTTT. This encodes CASNGAGGTLYF.

This sequence joins TRBV14 and TRBJ2-3; TRBD2 might be the D (6 bases). Trimming shortened V by 4 bases and J by 2 bases, and 10 bases separated the two germline ends. CDR1 is SGHDN and CDR2 is FVKESK in the germline V gene. This CDR3 has 14 residues. The CDR3 protein is CASSRGLHTDTQYF. The DNA of the CDR3 is TGTGCCAGCAGCCGGGGACTGCACACAGATACGCAGTATTTT.

The chain joins TRBV5-4 to TRBJ2-3, with 8 bases that match TRBD1. CDR3 length: 15 residues. V shed 2 bases, J shed 1 base, and the junction held 3 bases outside the gene matches. Germline CDR1 is SGHNT and CDR2 is YYREEE (reference sequence). CDR3 in amino acids: CASSFPGQGTDTQYF. The CDR3 DNA follows: TGTGCCAGCAGCTTTCCGGGACAGGGCACAGATACGCAGTATTTT.

The chain carries TRBV27 and TRBJ1-4; 7 nucleotides match TRBD1. This CDR3 comprises 14 residues. J was trimmed by 7 bases and V by 6 bases; bases with no gene match: 8. Germline V gene lookup returns CDR1 MNHEY and CDR2 SMNVEV (reference sequence). This CDR3 is CASSPQGRFEKLFF. The DNA for the CDR3 is TGTGCCAGCAGCCCACAGGGGCGCTTTGAAAAACTGTTTTTT.

The chain links TRBV15 to TRBJ1-1; D might be TRBD1 (6 bases). Trimming left V 2 bases short and J 0 bases short, with 19 bases between. The CDR3 is 18 amino acids. Per the germline V gene, CDR1 is LNHNV and CDR2 is YYDKDF (reference sequence). The CDR3 DNA reads TGTGCCACCAGCAGAACTGGGGGGCTCAGCTTGATGAACACTGAAGCTTTCTTT. As protein: CATSRTGGLSLMNTEAFF. Based on the CDR3 plus reference TRBV15 and TRBJ1-1, the full variable domain is DAMVIQNPRYQVTQFGKPVTLSCSQTLNHNVMYWYQQKSSQAPKLLFHYYDKDFNNEADTPDNFQSRRPNTSFCFLDIRSPGLGDTAMYLCATSRTGGLSLMNTEAFFGQGTRLTVV.

With respect to this clone: At the DNA level, this CDR3 is encoded by other sequences in the same sample as well. The chain employs TRBV5-1 and TRBJ1-1, with D maybe TRBD1 (5 bases). V lost 4 bases, J lost 2 bases, and 12 bases lay in between. This CDR3 has 14 residues. Per the germline V gene, CDR1 is SGHRS and CDR2 is YFSETQ. The CDR3: CASSPGTANTEAFF. For the CDR3, the DNA is TGCGCCAGCAGCCCCGGGACGGCTAACACTGAAGCTTTCTTT.

V gene TRBV5-6 combines with J gene TRBJ1-2; D is undetermined. This CDR3 spans 14 amino acids. Germline V lookup: CDR1 SGHDT, CDR2 YYEEEE. V dropped 4 bases and J dropped 4 bases, with 14 bases sitting between them. The CDR3 region is CASSIFGVGYGYTF. The CDR3 DNA reads as TGTGCCAGCAGCATCTTCGGGGTTGGCTATGGCTACACCTTC.

The chain uses TRBV25-1 and TRBJ2-7, with TRBD1 matching 11 bases. Per the germline V gene, CDR1 is MGHDK and CDR2 is SYGVNS. V was clipped by 3 bases and J by 7 bases; unmatched bases: 5. The CDR3 consists of 14 residues. CDR3 region: CASSEGQGVHEQYF. The CDR3 region has the DNA TGTGCCAGCAGTGAGGGACAGGGGGTTCATGAGCAGTACTTC.

The chain has TRBV28 and TRBJ1-5; D is ambiguous. The germline V gene has CDR1 MDHEN and CDR2 SYDVKM. Trimming removed 6 bases at V and 1 base at J, with 16 bases between. This CDR3 is built from 16 residues. CDR3 sequence (DNA): TGTGCCAGCAGCCGAGCGGTAACTAAGAGCAATCAGCCCCAGCATTTT. Translated: CASSRAVTKSNQPQHF.

The V call is TRBV25-1, the J call TRBJ1-6; D might be TRBD1 (5 bases). Per the germline V gene, CDR1 is MGHDK and CDR2 is SYGVNS. V dropped 6 bases and J dropped 4 bases, with 10 bases sitting between them. The CDR3 sequence is 14 residues long. Written as DNA, the CDR3 is TGTGCCAGCAGCGCAGGGACTTATAATTCACCCCTCCACTTT. Encoded protein: CASSAGTYNSPLHF. Based on the CDR3 plus reference TRBV25-1 and TRBJ1-6, the full variable domain is EADIYQTPRYLVIGTGKKITLECSQTMGHDKMYWYQQDPGMELHLIHYSYGVNSTEKGDLSSESTVSRIRTEHFPLTLESARPSHTSQYLCASSAGTYNSPLHFGNGTRLTVT.

In its sample, this clone was seen once. The chain is built from TRBV11-2 and TRBJ1-1, with 7 positions matching TRBD1. Germline CDR1 and CDR2: SGHAT and FQNNGV. CDR3 size: 16 residues. Trimming removed 3 bases from V and 4 bases from J; junction bases left unmatched: 11. DNA for the CDR3: TGTGCCAGCAGCTTCGACGGCCCGTACAGGGGCACTGAAGCTTTCTTT. Translated: CASSFDGPYRGTEAFF.

The V and J genes are TRBV25-1 and TRBJ2-1, with 10 bases fitting TRBD1. V dropped 5 bases and J dropped 5; count of bases not matched to a gene: 9. The germline V gene encodes CDR1 MGHDK and CDR2 SYGVNS. This CDR3 has 16 amino acids. The chain's CDR3 is CASSSLPGQGHNEQFF. The CDR3 DNA reads as TGTGCCAGCAGTAGCCTACCGGGACAGGGGCACAATGAGCAGTTCTTC. The variable domain in full, completed from reference TRBV25-1 and TRBJ2-1, reads EADIYQTPRYLVIGTGKKITLECSQTMGHDKMYWYQQDPGMELHLIHYSYGVNSTEKGDLSSESTVSRIRTEHFPLTLESARPSHTSQYLCASSSLPGQGHNEQFFGPGTRLTVL.

The gene calls are TRBV27 and TRBJ2-7; no clear D gene. Germline V gene lookup returns CDR1 MNHEY and CDR2 SMNVEV (reference sequence). There are 12 residues in the CDR3. With 5 bases removed from V and 6 bases from J, the gap between germline ends came to 11 bases. The CDR3 DNA sequence: TGTGCCAGCAGTCGCCGGTCGGGCGAGCAGTACTTC. Its translation is CASSRRSGEQYF.